This T cell receptor (delta chain) was found in a study of γδ T cells in repeated Plasmodium falciparum infection. Germline loops: CDR1 TSWWSYY, CDR2 QGS. The V gene lost 1 base and the J gene lost 0 bases, with 33 bases spanning the gap. The length of the CDR3 is 23 residues. This clone appeared a few times. For this DNA, TCRdb reports the protein of a much larger clone, which diverges at residue 15, most likely from a read error; the protein presented here is translated directly from the DNA. Both TRG and TRD chains were sequenced from each sorted sample. TCRdb redid the clone calls on the multiplex PCR reads with CATT. The table has tens of thousands of delta-chain clones, about 2% seen once; the top ten hold approximately 24%. Bulk repertoires came from Vgamma9/Vdelta2+ or Vdelta2-negative gammadelta T cells flow-sorted from PBMC.

The rearrangement joins TRDV1 to TRDJ1, with D tentatively TRDD3 (8 bases). Germline matching of the DNA provided the J gene here, since TCRdb leaves it blank. Sample: gamma-delta T cells from blood. This TCR came from a pool of human donors (malaria-infected and uninfected, not separated). CDR3 sequence (DNA): TGTGCTCTTGGGGAACAAGGGTATTCCTACGCTATACTGGGGGGCCTGTACACCGATAAACTCATCTTT. This encodes CALGEQGYSYAILGGLYTDKLIF.